These 5 T cell receptor beta chains share one sample of origin, sequenced in a study of beta chain features in type 1 diabetes. The investigators reverse transcribed all of the isolated RNA, so they sequenced expressed TCRB transcripts. TCRdb keeps only in-frame clones here, not all; method: immunoSEQ multiplex PCR. The sample consists of about 620,000 clones, roughly a sixth of them appearing once. The sequencing sample was made of naive CD4+ T cells from blood. The source is a man younger than 35 in good health.

This sequence joins TRBV7-9 and TRBJ2-3; 12 nucleotides match TRBD2. The V segment lost 2 bases and the J segment 3 bases; nucleotides outside the gene matches: 9. The CDR3 contains 18 residues. Germline lookup yields CDR1 SEHNR and CDR2 FQNEAQ (reference sequence). CDR3 bases: TGTGCCAGCAGCTTACCTAGCGGGAGGGCGAAATTAACAGATACGCAGTATTTT. It specifies CASSLPSGRAKLTDTQYF.

This clone was found a few times. J is TRBJ2-4 and V is TRBV19; D not resolved. Germline CDR1 is LNHDA and CDR2 is SQIVND (reference sequence). The CDR3 totals 13 residues. V was trimmed by 3 bases and J by 6 bases, leaving 9 bases between them. CDR3 DNA: TGTGCCAGTAGTATGCGGACCGGAAACATTCAGTACTTC. Protein product: CASSMRTGNIQYF. Full variable domain (missing parts from reference TRBV19 and TRBJ2-4): DGGITQSPKYLFRKEGQNVTLSCEQNLNHDAMYWYRQDPGQGLRLIYYSQIVNDFQKGDIAEGYSVSREKKESFPLTVTSAQKNPTAFYLCASSMRTGNIQYFGAGTRLSVL.

There are a few counts of this clone. The chain joins TRBV2 to TRBJ2-7, with D maybe TRBD1 (6 bases). Looked up from germline, CDR1 is SNHLY and CDR2 is FYNNEI. This CDR3 has 13 amino acids. V was cut by 11 bases and J by 5 bases, with 19 bases left in between. The CDR3 is CAGAVTGYHEQYF. In DNA form, the CDR3 reads TGTGCCGGCGCCGTTACAGGGTACCACGAGCAGTACTTC.

In this sample, this clone turned up a few times. The rearrangement uses TRBV18 and TRBJ1-1; D uncertain. Trimming cost V 2 bases and J 8 bases, with 12 bases left between them. The CDR3 length is 13 residues. Germline CDR1 KGHSH, CDR2 LQKENI. CDR3 amino acids: CASSPTLATEAFF. The CDR3, as DNA: TGTGCCAGCTCACCAACGTTGGCGACAGAAGCTTTCTTT. The entire variable domain, with the rest obtained from reference TRBV18 and TRBJ1-1, is as follows: NAGVMQNPRHLVRRRGQEARLRCSPMKGHSHVYWYRQLPEEGLKFMVYLQKENIIDESGMPKERFSAEFPKEGPSILRIQQVVRGDSAAYFCASSPTLATEAFFGQGTRLTVV.

The chain employs TRBV6-1 and TRBJ2-3; a possible D gene is TRBD1 (6 bases). V shed 6 bases and J shed 7 bases, with 29 bases lying between them. CDR1 and CDR2 from the germline V gene are MNHNS and SASEGT. This CDR3 is 18 amino acids long. Written as DNA, the CDR3 is TGTGCCAGCAGGGAACTTGAGGCAAAAAGGACAGCGAGCTATACGCAGTATTTT. This encodes CASRELEAKRTASYTQYF.